These 27 T cell receptor beta chains came from one sample sequenced in a study of PD-1 blockade in classical Hodgkin lymphoma. Regarding time point: cycle 4 day 1 (C4D1), after 6 weeks of nivolumab. Each patient relapsed following autologous stem cell transplantation, and prior brentuximab vedotin exposure differed. Produced via immunoSEQ multiplex PCR; TCRdb's table is partial and in-frame only. Here the sample spans tens of thousands of clones, around 90% being singletons. Material: peripheral blood mononuclear cells (PBMCs), obtained before the fourth cycle of nivolumab. The receptors were gathered from a human donor with classical Hodgkin lymphoma.

The chain recombines TRBV5-4 with TRBJ2-3; 8 nucleotides line up with TRBD1. Germline V gene sequence: CDR1 SGHNT, CDR2 YYREEE (reference sequence). The trim removed 4 bases at V and 4 bases at J, leaving 8 bases unmatched. CDR3 length: 15 amino acids. The CDR3 here is CASSRSGGEADTQYF. The CDR3 DNA follows: TGTGCCAGCAGCCGGTCAGGGGGCGAAGCAGATACGCAGTATTTT.

J is TRBJ2-7 and V is TRBV7-3, with D tentatively TRBD2 (6 bases). Trimming took 5 bases from V and 1 from J, leaving 15 bases between them. Looked up from germline, CDR1 is SGHTA and CDR2 is FQGTGA. The CDR3 runs to 15 residues. DNA of the CDR3: TGTGCCAGCAGCCCTGCGGGGCCCAAATCCTACGAGCAGTACTTC. Its protein product is CASSPAGPKSYEQYF.

The rearrangement uses TRBV28 and TRBJ2-7; 7 bases line up with TRBD1. The germline CDR1 and CDR2 sequences are MDHEN and SYDVKM. There are 14 residues in the CDR3. The V gene end was trimmed by 6 bases and the J gene end by 0 bases; junction bases not matched to a gene: 5. The CDR3 DNA reads as TGTGCCAGCAGCCCGGACAGGTTCTCCTACGAGCAGTACTTC. It yields the protein CASSPDRFSYEQYF. The complete variable domain, with remaining parts taken from reference TRBV28 and TRBJ2-7, reads DVKVTQSSRYLVKRTGEKVFLECVQDMDHENMFWYRQDPGLGLRLIYFSYDVKMKEKGDIPEGYSVSREKKERFSLILESASTNQTSMYLCASSPDRFSYEQYFGPGTRLTVT.

The chain's CDR3 is CATRQGTEAFF. The CDR3 DNA sequence: TGTGCCACCCGACAGGGGACTGAAGCTTTCTTT. The chain has TRBV6-1 and TRBJ1-1; the match to TRBD1 covers 8 bases. V was clipped by 10 bases and J by 5 bases; unmatched bases: 3. CDR1 and CDR2 (germline): MNHNS, SASEGT. This CDR3 spans 11 amino acids.

This clone has a single count. V usage is TRBV7-6 and J usage is TRBJ2-5; D gene ambiguous. V shed 2 bases and J shed 4 bases, with 5 bases lying between them. CDR1 and CDR2 (germline): SGHVS, FNYEAQ. CDR3 length: 12 residues. The CDR3: CASSLPLETQYF. For the CDR3, the DNA is TGTGCCAGCAGCTTACCGCTAGAGACCCAGTACTTC. Variable domain in full (rest from reference TRBV7-6 and TRBJ2-5): GAGVSQSPRYKVTKRGQDVALRCDPISGHVSLYWYRQALGQGPEFLTYFNYEAQQDKSGLPNDRFSAERPEGSISTLTIQRTEQRDSAMYRCASSLPLETQYFGPGTRLLVL.

This rearrangement joins TRBV4-1 to TRBJ1-1; 7 positions match TRBD1. The germline V gene encodes CDR1 MGHRA and CDR2 YSYEKL. After removal of 0 bases from V and 11 bases from J, the junction contained 15 bases not matched to a gene. The CDR3 covers 16 residues. CDR3 nucleotides: TGCGCCAGCAGCCAAGATCCATTGGGGGACAGACTGAAGGCTTTCTTT. Protein sequence: CASSQDPLGDRLKAFF.

The V call is TRBV18, the J call TRBJ2-1; 8 bases align to TRBD2. Germline loops: CDR1 KGHSH, CDR2 LQKENI. The CDR3 is 15 amino acids. The ends lost 3 bases at V and 6 bases at J; junction bases unmatched: 7. The CDR3 DNA is TGTGCCAGCTCACCCCCGGGACTAGGGGTCAATGAGCAGTTCTTC. Amino acid sequence: CASSPPGLGVNEQFF.

This clone has a single count. The rearrangement joins TRBV28 to TRBJ2-7; D ambiguous. CDR1 is MDHEN and CDR2 is SYDVKM in the germline V gene. Trimming cost V 5 bases and J 4 bases, with 6 bases left between them. The CDR3 is 11 amino acids. The CDR3, as DNA: TGTGCCAGCAGTCAGAGGTACGAGCAGTACTTC. Translation gives CASSQRYEQYF.

J is TRBJ2-1 and V is TRBV9; TRBD1 might be the D (6 bases). The CDR3 contains 15 residues. Germline assignment: CDR1 SGDLS and CDR2 YYNGEE. Trimming removed 4 bases from V and 9 bases from J, with 20 bases in between. The CDR3 spells CASSQPARGLSEQFF. In nucleotides, the CDR3 is TGTGCCAGCAGCCAACCCGCCAGGGGTTTGAGTGAGCAGTTCTTC.

The rearrangement joins TRBV10-2 to TRBJ2-2; a possible D gene is TRBD1 (6 bases). CDR3 length equals 17 residues. The V end was cut by 7 bases, the J end by 2 bases, with 20 bases between. Germline-derived CDR1 and CDR2 are WSHSY and SAAADI. CDR3 amino acids: CASTLGDRGGNTGELFF. CDR3 in DNA: TGCGCCAGCACCCTAGGAGATCGAGGGGGAAACACCGGGGAGCTGTTTTTT.

The chain is built from TRBV19 and TRBJ1-5; D gene unclear. Germline CDR1 is LNHDA and CDR2 is SQIVND (reference sequence). V was clipped by 7 bases and J by 0 bases, with 13 bases between them. CDR3 size: 15 residues. In DNA, the CDR3 is TGTGCCAGTACCCTACAGCGGGATAGCAATCAGCCCCAGCATTTT. Translated: CASTLQRDSNQPQHF. Variable domain in full (rest from reference TRBV19 and TRBJ1-5): DGGITQSPKYLFRKEGQNVTLSCEQNLNHDAMYWYRQDPGQGLRLIYYSQIVNDFQKGDIAEGYSVSREKKESFPLTVTSAQKNPTAFYLCASTLQRDSNQPQHFGDGTRLSIL.

The chain links TRBV28 to TRBJ2-7; 14 bases agree with TRBD2. J lost 2 bases, V lost 5 bases, and 2 bases had no gene match. CDR3 length: 15 residues. The V gene's germline CDR1 is MDHEN and CDR2 SYDVKM. CDR3 loop: CASSAGLAGAYEQYF. The CDR3 DNA reads as TGTGCCAGCAGTGCGGGACTAGCGGGGGCCTACGAGCAGTACTTC.

The chain combines TRBV5-1 with TRBJ2-7; the match to TRBD1 covers 11 bases. Trimming removed 5 bases from V and 4 bases from J; junction bases left unmatched: 2. This CDR3 has 13 amino acids. Germline V gene sequence: CDR1 SGHRS, CDR2 YFSETQ. The CDR3 loop is CASRGQGAYEQYF. CDR3 coding DNA: TGCGCCAGCAGAGGACAGGGGGCTTACGAGCAGTACTTC.

The chain uses TRBV21-1 and TRBJ2-7. TRBV21-1 has pseudogene status. The length of the CDR3 is 13 residues. CDR3 loop: CASSKSSTYEQYF. The CDR3 DNA follows: TGTGCCAGCAGCAAATCTTCCACCTACGAGCAGTACTTC.

The chain links TRBV11-2 to TRBJ2-3, with D uncertain. Per germline, CDR1 SGHAT and CDR2 FQNNGV. The CDR3 is 16 amino acids. Trimming stripped 2 bases from V and 1 base from J, with 13 bases between. The CDR3 sequence: CASSLSQSSRTDTQYF. CDR3 DNA sequence: TGTGCCAGCAGCTTATCCCAGTCCTCTCGCACAGATACGCAGTATTTT. Combining the CDR3 with reference TRBV11-2 and TRBJ2-3 gives the whole variable domain EAGVAQSPRYKIIEKRQSVAFWCNPISGHATLYWYQQILGQGPKLLIQFQNNGVVDDSQLPKDRFSAERLKGVDSTLKIQPAKLEDSAVYLCASSLSQSSRTDTQYFGPGTRLTVL.

The chain carries TRBV11-2 and TRBJ2-1; TRBD2 aligns across 7 bases. Germline-derived CDR1 and CDR2 are SGHAT and FQNNGV. The CDR3 is made up of 15 amino acids. With 6 bases clipped from V and 0 bases from J, the junction kept 5 bases outside the gene matches. The DNA for the CDR3 is TGTGCCAGCAGTTTGGGGGGGAGCTCCTACAATGAGCAGTTCTTC. Protein sequence: CASSLGGSSYNEQFF.

The rearrangement links TRBV5-1 to TRBJ2-4, with a possible D match to TRBD1 (5 bases). This CDR3 has 13 amino acids. Germline assignment: CDR1 SGHRS and CDR2 YFSETQ. The V end was cut by 1 base, the J end by 5 bases, with 7 bases between. In DNA, the CDR3 is TGCGCCAGCAGCTTGTTAGGGGAAAACATTCAGTACTTC. Amino acid sequence: CASSLLGENIQYF.

The rearrangement uses TRBV28 and TRBJ2-5; tentative D call: TRBD1 (6 bases). The CDR3 contains 16 residues. Germline CDR1 is MDHEN and CDR2 is SYDVKM. Trimming pared 5 bases from V and 1 base from J, leaving 17 bases between. CDR3 sequence: CASSATTGATQETQYF. As DNA, the CDR3 is TGTGCCAGCAGTGCAACGACAGGAGCTACCCAAGAGACCCAGTACTTC.

The V and J genes are TRBV5-4 and TRBJ2-1; 9 bases are a match to TRBD1. Germline values: CDR1 SGHNT, CDR2 YYREEE (reference sequence). The CDR3 runs 15 residues. V lost 4 bases and J lost 6; bases outside the gene matches: 8. CDR3 nucleotides: TGTGCCAGCAGCCGATCCGGGACAGGGACCAATGAGCAGTTCTTC. The encoded protein is CASSRSGTGTNEQFF. Full variable domain (rest looked up from reference TRBV5-4 and TRBJ2-1): ETGVTQSPTHLIKTRGQQVTLRCSSQSGHNTVSWYQQALGQGPQFIFQYYREEENGRGNFPPRFSGLQFPNYSSELNVNALELDDSALYLCASSRSGTGTNEQFFGPGTRLTVL.

The table lists this clone with a few counts. This sequence joins TRBV19 and TRBJ2-1; the D gene is possibly TRBD1 (6 bases). The CDR3 runs 14 residues. V was trimmed by 4 bases and J by 7 bases, leaving 14 bases between them. Germline CDR1 LNHDA, CDR2 SQIVND (reference sequence). The CDR3 sequence: CASSTLQGRNEQFF. CDR3 coding DNA: TGTGCCAGTAGTACCCTACAGGGACGAAATGAGCAGTTCTTC.

This CDR3 reads CASGPDPTGNEQFF. CDR3 DNA: TGTGCTAGTGGCCCTGACCCCACGGGCAATGAGCAGTTCTTC. The chain joins TRBV12-5 to TRBJ2-1, with D unresolved. Trimming pared 6 bases from V and 6 bases from J, leaving 15 bases between. The germline V gene has CDR1 LGHNT and CDR2 FRNRAP. The CDR3 contains 14 residues.

The V call is TRBV19, the J call TRBJ2-2; D gene unclear. The V gene's germline CDR1 is LNHDA and CDR2 SQIVND (reference sequence). V was pared by 1 base and J by 0 bases, with 9 bases between. The CDR3 runs 16 residues. The CDR3 is CASSIGQSSNTGELFF. CDR3 bases: TGTGCCAGTAGTATAGGCCAGAGCTCGAACACCGGGGAGCTGTTTTTT.

This chain links TRBV30 with TRBJ2-7, with unresolved D. Trimming removed 0 bases at V and 0 bases at J, with 12 bases between. The CDR3 runs 15 residues. In germline, CDR1 is GTSNPN, CDR2 SVGIG (reference sequence). The CDR3: CAWSVNYHLSYEQYF. The CDR3 DNA follows: TGTGCCTGGAGTGTAAACTACCACCTCTCCTACGAGCAGTACTTC.

The chain combines TRBV5-4 with TRBJ2-1; 7 nucleotides line up with TRBD1. CDR3 length equals 13 residues. V trimming: 5 bases; J trimming: 8 bases; junction bases outside the gene matches: 7. Germline V CDR1 and CDR2: SGHNT, YYREEE (reference sequence). This chain's CDR3 is CASRSTGLDEQFF. In DNA form, the CDR3 reads TGTGCCAGCAGATCGACAGGGTTGGATGAGCAGTTCTTC.

V is TRBV6-6 and J is TRBJ2-7; 8 bases align to TRBD1. This CDR3 is 15 amino acids long. V was pared by 6 bases and J by 1 base, with 8 bases of the junction left unmatched. CDR1 and CDR2 (germline): MNHNY, SVGAGI (reference sequence). The CDR3 sequence is CASRADREGSYEQYF. The CDR3 DNA reads TGTGCCAGCAGGGCGGACAGGGAAGGTTCCTACGAGCAGTACTTC.

V gene TRBV5-1 combines with J gene TRBJ1-1; D is possibly TRBD1 (5 bases). Trimming removed 1 base at V and 1 base at J, with 8 bases between. In germline, CDR1 is SGHRS, CDR2 YFSETQ. The length of the CDR3 is 14 residues. CDR3 DNA: TGCGCCAGCAGCTTGTCCAGGGCGAACACTGAAGCTTTCTTT. Translated: CASSLSRANTEAFF.

The chain recombines TRBV5-1 with TRBJ1-1; D ambiguous. Germline V gene sequence: CDR1 SGHRS, CDR2 YFSETQ. With 0 bases removed from V and 1 base from J, the gap between germline ends came to 7 bases. The CDR3 loop spans 14 amino acids. The CDR3 region is CASSLDGRNTEAFF. CDR3 sequence (DNA): TGCGCCAGCAGCTTGGACGGTAGGAACACTGAAGCTTTCTTT. The whole variable domain, remainder taken from reference TRBV5-1 and TRBJ1-1, is KAGVTQTPRYLIKTRGQQVTLSCSPISGHRSVSWYQQTPGQGLQFLFEYFSETQRNKGNFPGRFSGRQFSNSRSEMNVSTLELGDSALYLCASSLDGRNTEAFFGQGTRLTVV.